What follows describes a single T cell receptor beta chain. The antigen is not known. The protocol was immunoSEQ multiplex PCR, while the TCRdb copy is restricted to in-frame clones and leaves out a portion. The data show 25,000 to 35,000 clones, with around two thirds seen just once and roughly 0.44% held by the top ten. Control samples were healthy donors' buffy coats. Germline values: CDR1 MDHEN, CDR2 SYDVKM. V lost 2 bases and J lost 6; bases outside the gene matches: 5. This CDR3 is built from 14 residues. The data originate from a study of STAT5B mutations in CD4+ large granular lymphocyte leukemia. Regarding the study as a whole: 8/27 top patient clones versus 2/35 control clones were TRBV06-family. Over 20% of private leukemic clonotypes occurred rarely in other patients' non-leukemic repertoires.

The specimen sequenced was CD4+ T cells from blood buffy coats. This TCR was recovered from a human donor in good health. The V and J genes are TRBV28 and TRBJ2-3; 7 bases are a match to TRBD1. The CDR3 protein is CASSLGTAPDTQYF. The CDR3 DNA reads TGTGCCAGCAGTTTAGGGACAGCCCCCGATACGCAGTATTTT.